Listed below are T cell receptor beta chains from one sample, sequenced in a study of T-cell memory formation after mild COVID-19. TCRdb recomputed calls from the 5' RACE reads with MiXCR, one row per CDR3 protein. The sample contains roughly 340,000 distinct CDR3 sequences, more than 20% of which appear only once. The material sequenced was PBMCs or a T cell subset sorted from them (not recorded which). The receptors derive from a young man who had mild COVID-19 (a few samples of this study predate the infection). Cell type and time point are not known. CDR3s include the opening cysteine and the closing phenylalanine or tryptophan. Fields, in order: clone size, V gene, J gene, D gene, CDR3 protein, CDR3 DNA. A D gene is named only where the DNA matches it firmly. Size tells how often a clone was seen (once, few, many) or the class of an expanded clone, and some rows leave it out.

size: -; V: TRBV28; J: TRBJ1-2; D: TRBD1; CDR3: CASSGQGRTYGYTF; DNA: TGTGCCAGCAGTGGACAGGGGAGGACCTATGGCTACACCTTC
size: few; V: TRBV20-1; J: TRBJ1-5; D: -; CDR3: CSATTGENQPQHF; DNA: TGCAGTGCTACTACAGGAGAGAATCAGCCCCAGCATTTT
size: few; V: TRBV5-1; J: TRBJ2-5; D: TRBD1; CDR3: CASSLVDRGQETQYF; DNA: TGCGCCAGCAGCTTGGTAGACAGGGGCCAAGAGACCCAGTACTTC
size: -; V: TRBV7-2; J: TRBJ1-2; D: TRBD1; CDR3: CASSPGQVQGYTF; DNA: TGTGCCAGCAGTCCCGGACAGGTACAAGGCTACACCTTC
size: -; V: TRBV20-1; J: TRBJ2-1; D: -; CDR3: CSAPGYLGGEQFF; DNA: TGCAGTGCGCCGGGTTACTTGGGGGGTGAGCAGTTCTTC
size: -; V: TRBV5-1; J: TRBJ2-5; D: TRBD2; CDR3: CASASGGTETQYF; DNA: TGCGCCAGCGCGAGCGGGGGGACAGAGACCCAGTACTTC
size: -; V: TRBV7-7; J: TRBJ2-1; D: -; CDR3: CASSSGAAYNEQFF; DNA: TGTGCCAGCAGCTCCGGAGCGGCCTACAATGAGCAGTTCTTC
size: few; V: TRBV12-3/TRBV12-4; J: TRBJ2-5; D: -; CDR3: CASSPQLEETQYF; DNA: TGTGCCAGCAGTCCCCAACTAGAGGAGACCCAGTACTTC
size: few; V: TRBV18; J: TRBJ1-1; D: TRBD1; CDR3: CASSPSTGGSTEAFF; DNA: TGTGCCAGCTCACCGTCTACAGGGGGTAGCACTGAAGCTTTCTTT
size: -; V: TRBV7-9; J: TRBJ2-5; D: -; CDR3: CASSLSRRTQETQYF; DNA: TGTGCCAGCAGCTTAAGCAGGCGCACACAAGAGACCCAGTACTTC
size: -; V: TRBV18; J: TRBJ1-1; D: -; CDR3: CASSPGLRDTEAFF; DNA: TGTGCCAGCTCGCCGGGACTCAGGGACACTGAAGCTTTCTTT
size: few; V: TRBV5-1; J: TRBJ2-5; D: -; CDR3: CASYRTSAEAQYF; DNA: TGCGCCAGTTACAGGACCTCGGCCGAGGCCCAGTACTTC
size: many; V: TRBV7-2; J: TRBJ1-2; D: TRBD1; CDR3: CASSLRDREGGGYTF; DNA: TGTGCCAGCAGCCTAAGGGACAGGGAAGGTGGAGGCTACACCTTC
size: -; V: TRBV29-1; J: TRBJ2-3; D: -; CDR3: CSVDFGQTTDTQYF; DNA: TGCAGCGTTGATTTCGGACAGACCACAGATACGCAGTATTTT
size: -; V: TRBV20-1; J: TRBJ2-5; D: -; CDR3: CSASFGTTETQYF; DNA: TGCAGTGCTAGCTTTGGCACCACGGAGACCCAGTACTTC
size: -; V: TRBV7-6; J: TRBJ2-1; D: -; CDR3: CASSSWEVSYNEQFF; DNA: TGTGCCAGCAGCTCTTGGGAGGTATCCTACAATGAGCAGTTCTTC
size: -; V: TRBV19; J: TRBJ2-5; D: TRBD2; CDR3: CASSPRTSYADQETQYF; DNA: TGTGCCAGTAGTCCCCGGACTAGTTATGCGGACCAAGAGACCCAGTACTTC
size: few; V: TRBV27; J: TRBJ2-5; D: -; CDR3: CASSLSVGETQYF; DNA: TGTGCCAGCAGTTTATCGGTAGGGGAGACCCAGTACTTC
size: -; V: TRBV20-1; J: TRBJ1-5; D: TRBD1; CDR3: CSARALGTVNQPQHF; DNA: TGCAGTGCTAGAGCTTTGGGGACAGTAAATCAGCCCCAGCATTTT
size: -; V: TRBV6-6; J: TRBJ2-2; D: -; CDR3: CASSYLLSPGELFF; DNA: TGTGCCAGCAGTTACCTCCTTTCCCCCGGGGAGCTGTTTTTT
size: -; V: TRBV18; J: TRBJ2-5; D: -; CDR3: CASSEQETQYF; DNA: TGTGCCAGCTCAGAACAAGAGACCCAGTACTTC
size: -; V: TRBV19; J: TRBJ1-6; D: -; CDR3: CASSIGSDNSPLHF; DNA: TGTGCCAGTAGTATCGGGAGCGATAATTCACCCCTCCACTTT
size: -; V: TRBV6-6; J: TRBJ2-7; D: -; CDR3: CASRMGQVEYEQYF; DNA: TGTGCCAGCAGGATGGGACAAGTAGAGTACGAGCAGTACTTC
size: many; V: TRBV7-2; J: TRBJ2-2; D: -; CDR3: CASSLRQNTGELFF; DNA: TGTGCCAGCAGCTTACGTCAGAACACCGGGGAGCTGTTTTTT
size: -; V: TRBV12-3/TRBV12-4; J: TRBJ2-1; D: TRBD2; CDR3: CASAGLAGYNEQFF; DNA: TGTGCCAGTGCGGGACTAGCGGGCTACAATGAGCAGTTCTTC
size: many; V: TRBV28; J: TRBJ2-5; D: TRBD2; CDR3: CASSLGAPGLAGAYLQETQYF; DNA: TGTGCCAGCAGTTTGGGGGCGCCGGGACTAGCGGGGGCTTACCTCCAAGAGACCCAGTACTTC
size: -; V: TRBV5-4; J: TRBJ1-4; D: -; CDR3: CASSIGTALGQLFF; DNA: TGTGCCAGCAGCATCGGGACTGCCCTTGGACAACTGTTTTTT
size: -; V: TRBV7-6; J: TRBJ1-5; D: TRBD1; CDR3: CASSSQRGQGQHF; DNA: TGTGCCAGCAGCTCCCAGCGGGGACAGGGACAGCATTTT
size: few; V: TRBV20-1; J: TRBJ2-3; D: TRBD2; CDR3: CSALHGGFADTQYF; DNA: TGCAGTGCCCTACACGGGGGGTTCGCAGATACGCAGTATTTT
size: few; V: TRBV4-1; J: TRBJ1-2; D: -; CDR3: CASSHGREGLRYGYTF; DNA: TGCGCCAGCAGCCATGGCAGGGAGGGATTACGGTATGGCTACACCTTC
size: few; V: TRBV5-1; J: TRBJ1-1; D: -; CDR3: CASSLTGSGNTEAFF; DNA: TGCGCCAGCAGCTTGACAGGGAGTGGGAACACTGAAGCTTTCTTT
size: few; V: TRBV6-1; J: TRBJ1-1; D: -; CDR3: CASSEGNSAFF; DNA: TGTGCCAGCAGTGAAGGCAATTCAGCTTTCTTT
size: many; V: TRBV9; J: TRBJ1-2; D: -; CDR3: CASSVAGMEFYGYTF; DNA: TGTGCCAGCAGCGTAGCCGGGATGGAATTCTATGGCTACACCTTC
size: -; V: TRBV7-2; J: TRBJ1-6; D: -; CDR3: CASTLLPGGGGGAPLHF; DNA: TGTGCCAGCACCCTCTTACCAGGAGGGGGTGGGGGGGCACCCCTCCACTTT
size: few; V: TRBV10-3; J: TRBJ1-5; D: TRBD1; CDR3: CAISESDRGSRNQPQHF; DNA: TGTGCCATCAGTGAGTCGGACAGGGGGTCCCGCAATCAGCCCCAGCATTTT
size: few; V: TRBV5-1; J: TRBJ2-1; D: -; CDR3: CASSSNLEAYNEQFF; DNA: TGCGCCAGCAGCTCCAACCTAGAGGCCTACAATGAGCAGTTCTTC
size: -; V: TRBV5-1; J: TRBJ1-6; D: TRBD1; CDR3: CASSLTSGTGVSPLHF; DNA: TGCGCCAGCAGCTTAACTTCCGGGACAGGGGTTTCACCCCTCCACTTT
size: few; V: TRBV4-1; J: TRBJ1-1; D: -; CDR3: CASRGPLRGTEAFF; DNA: TGCGCCAGCAGAGGGCCCCTCCGTGGAACTGAAGCTTTCTTT
size: -; V: TRBV5-1; J: TRBJ2-3; D: TRBD2; CDR3: CASSLGQRGSTDTQYF; DNA: TGCGCCAGCAGCTTGGGGCAGCGGGGGAGCACAGATACGCAGTATTTT
size: -; V: TRBV2; J: TRBJ1-2; D: -; CDR3: CASSRSGSGYTF; DNA: TGTGCCAGCAGTCGGTCGGGGAGCGGCTACACCTTC
size: -; V: TRBV18; J: TRBJ1-1; D: -; CDR3: CASSPAERATVMNTEAFF; DNA: TGTGCCAGCTCACCCGCGGAGCGGGCGACCGTCATGAACACTGAAGCTTTCTTT
size: -; V: TRBV7-2; J: TRBJ1-1; D: -; CDR3: CASSLAPYTEAFF; DNA: TGTGCCAGCAGCTTAGCCCCATACACTGAAGCTTTCTTT
size: few; V: TRBV5-1; J: TRBJ2-7; D: -; CDR3: CASSMLMGEQYF; DNA: TGCGCCAGCAGCATGCTCATGGGCGAGCAGTACTTC
size: few; V: TRBV20-1; J: TRBJ2-7; D: TRBD1; CDR3: CSAIRQGAAEQYF; DNA: TGCAGTGCTATTAGACAGGGGGCTGCGGAGCAGTACTTC
size: few; V: TRBV29-1; J: TRBJ2-7; D: TRBD1; CDR3: CSVEGTGPADEQYF; DNA: TGCAGCGTTGAAGGGACAGGACCTGCCGACGAGCAGTACTTC
size: few; V: TRBV6-2/TRBV6-3; J: TRBJ1-2; D: -; CDR3: CASSYTAYYGYTF; DNA: TGTGCCAGCAGTTACACAGCATACTATGGCTACACCTTC
size: few; V: TRBV7-9; J: TRBJ1-5; D: -; CDR3: CASSLGIGPQHF; DNA: TGTGCCAGCAGCTTAGGGATAGGGCCCCAGCATTTT